What follows describes a single TCR beta chain. What it binds is unknown. Data came from immunoSEQ multiplex PCR; TCRdb stores just in-frame clones and leaves some out. This sample yields under 30,000 clones, of which around 93% are seen a single time; around 8% belongs to the top ten. These data are taken from a study of T cell responses to AZD1222 COVID-19 vaccine. Notes on the study in general: Clonal diversity may have been underestimated, and the donors were mostly white British, with more females than males. Spike-wide coverage was observed for vaccine-associated CD4 TCRs, with dominant responses at 160-218 and 743-854.

Germline V gene sequence: CDR1 MDHEN, CDR2 SYDVKM. CDR3 length equals 14 residues. The V end was cut by 5 bases, the J end by 8 bases, with 16 bases between. The chain recombines TRBV28 with TRBJ2-1; weak D call: TRBD2 (6 bases). Sequences were derived from peripheral blood, sampled 28 days after the second AZD1222 dose. This receptor was taken from an adult who received the AZD1222 COVID-19 vaccine. The CDR3 region is CASSLHGSWYEQFF. The CDR3, as DNA: TGTGCCAGCAGTCTACACGGGAGTTGGTATGAGCAGTTCTTC.